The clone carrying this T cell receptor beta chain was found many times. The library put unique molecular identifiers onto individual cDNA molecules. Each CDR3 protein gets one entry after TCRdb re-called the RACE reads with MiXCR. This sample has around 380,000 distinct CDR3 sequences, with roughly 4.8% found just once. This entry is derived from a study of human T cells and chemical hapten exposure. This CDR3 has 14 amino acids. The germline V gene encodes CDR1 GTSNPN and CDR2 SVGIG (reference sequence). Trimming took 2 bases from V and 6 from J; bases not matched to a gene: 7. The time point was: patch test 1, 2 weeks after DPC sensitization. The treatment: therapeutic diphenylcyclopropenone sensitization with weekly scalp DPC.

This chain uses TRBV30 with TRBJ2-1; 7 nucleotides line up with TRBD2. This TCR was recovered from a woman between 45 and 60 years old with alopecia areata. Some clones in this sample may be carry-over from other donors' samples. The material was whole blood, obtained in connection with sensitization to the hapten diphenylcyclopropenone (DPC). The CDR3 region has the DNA TGTGCCTGGAGTAGTGGCGCTAGCGGCAATGAGCAGTTCTTC. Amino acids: CAWSSGASGNEQFF.